This T cell receptor (beta chain) was profiled in a study of patients and donors after allogeneic stem cell transplantation. Unmatched junction bases numbered 2, after V lost 1 base and J lost 0 bases. The germline V gene encodes CDR1 SQVTM and CDR2 ANQGSEA. CDR3 length: 15 amino acids. TCRdb itself ran the RT-PCR reads through MiXCR, one entry per CDR3 protein. The profile shows 920,000 or so distinct CDR3 sequences, more than 15% of them singletons. This sequence was found in a human donor who was either an allogeneic HSCT recipient or a stem cell or donor lymphocyte infusion donor (not recorded which). It is not recorded whose cells these are; they may come from a transplant donor. The sample was blood, either unsorted or a sorted T cell fraction (not recorded which). This chain connects TRBV29-1 to TRBJ2-4; 8 bases fit TRBD1. CDR3 loop: CSVEGQGLAKNIQYF. CDR3 nucleotide sequence: TGCAGCGTTGAAGGACAGGGGCTAGCCAAAAACATTCAGTACTTC.